The present T cell receptor beta chain was sequenced within a study of OX40 agonist ivuxolimab in advanced cancers. About the research overall: Partial responses were observed in three patients, of whom one had hepatocellular carcinoma and two had cutaneous melanoma. General study findings and limits: Part of the nonresponder group also had normalized T-cell clonal expansion that was low. The average count of expanded clones was higher among CD8+ T cells than among CD4+.

The CDR3 consists of 14 residues. Per germline, CDR1 MRHNA and CDR2 SNTAGT. Method: immunoSEQ multiplex PCR; TCRdb's copy keeps in-frame clones and lacks some. Of around 70,000 clones in the sample, around nine tenths are singletons; the top ten hold under 10%. This clone was observed a few times. Its antigen is unknown. At one end the junction does not follow the germline gene, possibly because of a read error. Other DNA variants within this sample encode the same CDR3. Sequencing used CD4+ or CD8+ T cells sorted from blood, obtained in a trial of the OX40 agonist ivuxolimab. The TCR was taken from an adult with an advanced solid tumor such as melanoma, head and neck, liver or kidney cancer. The rearrangement uses TRBV6-4 and TRBJ2-3, with D maybe TRBD2 (7 bases). This CDR3 is CASSERGGTDTQYF. DNA for the CDR3: TGTGCCAGCAGTGAACGCGGGGGCACGGATACGCAGTATTTT.